The 22 T cell receptor beta chains reported below all come from one sample, sequenced in a study of shared clonotypes between healthy human individuals. Generated by immunoSEQ multiplex PCR, the TCRdb table keeps only in-frame clones and is missing some. Of approximately 2,300,000 clones in the sample, under 95% were seen once. What was sequenced was naive CD4+ T cells from PBMCs. Documented subset: CD45RA+ positively selected. All receptors come from a man younger than 35 in good health. Some clones in this sample may be carry-over from other donors' samples.

The chain uses TRBV5-1 and TRBJ1-2, with 9 nucleotides matching TRBD1. CDR3 length: 16 residues. The germline CDR1 and CDR2 sequences are SGHRS and YFSETQ. J gave up 4 bases and V 8 bases, and 15 bases lay outside the gene matches. CDR3 region: CASDSRDRVFRYGYTF. CDR3 nucleotide sequence: TGCGCCAGTGATAGCCGGGACAGGGTCTTCCGCTATGGCTACACCTTC.

This clone occurred once. V gene TRBV5-6 combines with J gene TRBJ2-3; 10 nucleotides align to TRBD1. Trimming removed 2 bases from V and 3 bases from J; junction bases left unmatched: 12. The CDR3 length is 18 residues. Germline CDR1 and CDR2: SGHDT and YYEEEE. CDR3 sequence reads: CASSLGTGEVVMTDTQYF. The CDR3 nucleotides are TGTGCCAGCAGCTTAGGGACAGGGGAGGTCGTGATGACAGATACGCAGTATTTT.

DNA for the CDR3: TGTGCCAGCAGTAAGGGACAGGGGGCCGGGAAATTTGGGACCCAGTACTTC. Protein: CASSKGQGAGKFGTQYF. The chain employs TRBV25-1 and TRBJ2-5, with 12 nucleotides matching TRBD1. J lost 7 bases, V lost 5 bases, and 14 bases had no gene match. Germline V gene sequence: CDR1 MGHDK, CDR2 SYGVNS. CDR3 length: 17 amino acids.

The J gene is TRBJ2-5, the V gene TRBV7-2; D remains ambiguous. Trimming removed 8 bases at V and 5 bases at J, with 15 bases between. The CDR3 extends over 13 amino acids. Germline V gene sequence: CDR1 SGHTA, CDR2 FQGNSA. The CDR3 sequence: CASRKGQRETQYF. The CDR3, as DNA: TGTGCCAGCCGAAAGGGCCAGAGGGAGACCCAGTACTTC. The variable domain in full, completed from reference TRBV7-2 and TRBJ2-5, reads GAGVSQSPSNKVTEKGKDVELRCDPISGHTALYWYRQSLGQGLEFLIYFQGNSAPDKSGLPSDRFSAERTGGSVSTLTIQRTQQEDSAVYLCASRKGQRETQYFGPGTRLLVL.

CDR3 loop: CASSDSRDNYGYTF. The CDR3 DNA reads TGTGCCAGCAGTGACTCGCGGGACAACTATGGCTACACCTTC. This chain connects TRBV6-4 to TRBJ1-2, with a weak D call TRBD1 (5 bases). With 0 bases removed from V and 2 bases from J, the gap between germline ends came to 7 bases. The CDR3 length is 14 residues. Germline assignment: CDR1 MRHNA and CDR2 SNTAGT.

CDR3 loop: CSVVRDPSNYGYTF. The DNA of the CDR3 is TGCAGCGTTGTTAGGGACCCATCTAACTATGGCTACACCTTC. The chain carries TRBV29-1 and TRBJ1-2, with a possible D match to TRBD1 (5 bases). CDR1 is SQVTM and CDR2 is ANQGSEA in the germline V gene. The CDR3 runs to 14 residues. V was trimmed by 4 bases and J by 0 bases, leaving 12 bases between them.

The V gene is TRBV6-5, the J gene TRBJ2-7; D call uncertain. The germline V gene encodes CDR1 MNHEY and CDR2 SVGAGI. V lost 2 bases and J lost 0, with 11 bases in between. This CDR3 comprises 15 residues. CDR3 sequence: CASSYQFGLSYEQYF. DNA for the CDR3: TGTGCCAGCAGTTACCAGTTTGGGCTCTCCTACGAGCAGTACTTC.

This clone was picked up one time. The chain carries TRBV28 and TRBJ1-2, with a possible D match to TRBD1 (5 bases). Trimming removed 2 bases from V and 3 bases from J, with 13 bases in between. Looked up from germline, CDR1 is MDHEN and CDR2 is SYDVKM. CDR3 length equals 15 residues. Here the CDR3 DNA reads TGTGCCAGCAGTTTAAGGGTCAGGGTGGACTATGGCTACACCTTC. This encodes CASSLRVRVDYGYTF.

This chain connects TRBV7-3 to TRBJ2-2; D is uncertain. This CDR3 is 14 amino acids long. V dropped 2 bases and J dropped 1 base, with 5 bases sitting between them. Germline lookup yields CDR1 SGHTA and CDR2 FQGTGA. The CDR3 bases are TGTGCCAGCAGCTTATCAGTGAACACCGGGGAGCTGTTTTTT. This codes for CASSLSVNTGELFF.

This sequence joins TRBV5-1 and TRBJ2-2; TRBD2 matches 7 bases. There are 17 residues in the CDR3. Germline values: CDR1 SGHRS, CDR2 YFSETQ. The trim removed 4 bases at V and 6 bases at J, leaving 15 bases unmatched. CDR3 protein: CASSGRVAIREAGELFF. The CDR3 coding sequence is TGCGCCAGCAGCGGGCGTGTAGCGATTCGGGAGGCCGGGGAGCTGTTTTTT.

The gene calls are TRBV7-3 and TRBJ2-1; no reliable D call. Trimming removed 2 bases at V and 5 bases at J, with 16 bases between. Germline CDR1 SGHTA, CDR2 FQGTGA. The CDR3 contains 16 residues. CDR3 bases: TGTGCCAGCAGCTTATTGTTTGCGGAGACCAACAATGAGCAGTTCTTC. It yields the protein CASSLLFAETNNEQFF.

The J gene is TRBJ2-2, the V gene TRBV9, with 10 bases that match TRBD2. V lost 1 base and J lost 2; bases outside the gene matches: 8. CDR1 SGDLS and CDR2 YYNGEE come from the germline V gene. The CDR3 covers 18 residues. The CDR3 loop is CASSVMLLAGINTGELFF. Here the CDR3 DNA reads TGTGCCAGCAGCGTAATGTTACTAGCGGGGATCAACACCGGGGAGCTGTTTTTT.

This clone was seen only once. The chain is built from TRBV6-6 and TRBJ1-1; tentatively, D is TRBD1 (5 bases). Germline V gene data show CDR1 as MNHNY and CDR2 as SVGAGI (reference sequence). CDR3 length equals 13 residues. The ends were cut back, 11 bases at V and 6 bases at J, with 19 bases in the middle. The CDR3 sequence is CAVQGAQRPEAFF. CDR3 DNA: TGTGCCGTCCAAGGGGCCCAACGCCCTGAAGCTTTCTTT.

This clone was counted between two and nine times. The rearrangement links TRBV5-5 to TRBJ1-1; 7 positions match TRBD1. The CDR3 covers 13 residues. The germline gives CDR1 SGHKS, CDR2 YYEKEE (reference sequence). Germline trimming cut 4 bases from V and 8 bases from J; bases unmatched to any gene: 8. The DNA of the CDR3 is TGTGCCAGCAGCATACCGGGACAGCTCGAAGCTTTCTTT. Its translation: CASSIPGQLEAFF.

V and J are TRBV29-1 and TRBJ1-2; D unresolved. Trimming took off 4 bases at V and 2 bases at J, with 14 bases between the two ends. This CDR3 is built from 14 residues. Per germline, CDR1 SQVTM and CDR2 ANQGSEA. The CDR3 loop reads CSVVNPLSNYGYTF. The CDR3 nucleotides read TGCAGCGTTGTAAACCCCCTAAGCAACTATGGCTACACCTTC.

This rearrangement joins TRBV4-3 to TRBJ2-1; 8 bases align to TRBD1. In germline, CDR1 is LGHNA, CDR2 YSLEER. The CDR3 covers 15 residues. J gave up 6 bases and V 2 bases, and 6 bases lay outside the gene matches. CDR3 bases: TGCGCCAGCAGCCAACCGGGACAGGCGTTCAATGAGCAGTTCTTC. As protein: CASSQPGQAFNEQFF.

V usage is TRBV10-1 and J usage is TRBJ1-3, with D unclear. The CDR3 contains 14 residues. CDR1 WNHNN and CDR2 SYGVQD come from the germline V gene (reference sequence). Trimming removed 4 bases from V and 0 bases from J, with 7 bases in between. For the CDR3, the DNA is TGCGCCAGCAGTGCCACCTACTCTGGAAACACCATATATTTT. This codes for CASSATYSGNTIYF.

This clone was counted between two and nine times. The genes are TRBV6-6 and TRBJ2-7, with D tentatively TRBD1 or TRBD2 (6 bases each). The CDR3 is 15 amino acids. Per germline, CDR1 MNHNY and CDR2 SVGAGI (reference sequence). Trimming took off 0 bases at V and 0 bases at J, with 9 bases between the two ends. This chain's CDR3 is CASSYSGGNSYEQYF. The DNA of the CDR3 is TGTGCCAGCAGTTACTCAGGGGGGAACTCCTACGAGCAGTACTTC.

This clone was seen once. The J gene is TRBJ2-7, the V gene TRBV2, with 11 bases identical to TRBD2. Germline-derived CDR1 and CDR2 are SNHLY and FYNNEI. The trim removed 2 bases at V and 1 base at J, leaving 1 base unmatched. CDR3 length equals 15 residues. The CDR3 sequence is CASSETSGSSYEQYF. The DNA of the CDR3 is TGTGCCAGCAGTGAAACTAGCGGGAGTTCCTACGAGCAGTACTTC.

This rearrangement joins TRBV5-1 to TRBJ1-4; unclear D gene. The CDR3 consists of 14 residues. Germline V gene lookup returns CDR1 SGHRS and CDR2 YFSETQ. Trimming took off 0 bases at V and 3 bases at J, with 6 bases between the two ends. In DNA form, the CDR3 reads TGCGCCAGCAGCTTGGAGACGCCTAATGAAAAACTGTTTTTT. Amino acid sequence: CASSLETPNEKLFF.

The chain has TRBV11-2 and TRBJ1-1; D not certain. V lost 1 base and J lost 6, with 9 bases in between. Germline V gene sequence: CDR1 SGHAT, CDR2 FQNNGV. The CDR3 totals 13 residues. In nucleotides, the CDR3 is TGTGCCAGCAGCTTAGGGACCGGGGCTGAAGCTTTCTTT. Translating gives CASSLGTGAEAFF.

This rearrangement joins TRBV7-8 to TRBJ2-7; 7 nucleotides line up with TRBD1. CDR3 length: 16 amino acids. Germline-derived CDR1 and CDR2 are SGHVS and FQNEAQ. Trimming took 2 bases from V and 0 from J; bases not matched to a gene: 7. The CDR3 is CASSLLPGQHSYEQYF. The CDR3, as DNA: TGTGCCAGCAGCTTACTACCGGGACAGCACTCCTACGAGCAGTACTTC.